A single sample is the source of the 10 T cell receptor beta chains below, sequenced in a study of beta chain features in type 1 diabetes. The sequenced template was cDNA made from the entire isolated RNA. The method was immunoSEQ multiplex PCR; TCRdb's version includes in-frame clones alone and lacks a portion of them. The sample yields around 250,000 clones, over 12% seen once. Input material: naive CD4+ T cells from blood. These receptors were obtained from a woman aged 40 to 55 in good health.

This sequence joins TRBV5-4 and TRBJ2-1; TRBD2 matches 14 bases. The CDR3 spans 16 residues. The J segment lost 6 bases and the V segment lost 3 bases, leaving 5 bases of the junction unmatched. The germline V gene encodes CDR1 SGHNT and CDR2 YYREEE (reference sequence). The CDR3 loop reads CASSSAGLAGVNEQFF. The CDR3 coding sequence is TGTGCCAGCAGCTCCGCGGGACTAGCGGGGGTCAATGAGCAGTTCTTC.

This clone was seen only a few times. The CDR3, as DNA: TGTGCCAGAACATTGCCCGTACCGGGAGCCAAAAACATTCAGTACTTC. It encodes CARTLPVPGAKNIQYF. J is TRBJ2-4 and V is TRBV5-6, with D unclear. Trimming left V 8 bases short and J 0 bases short, with 18 bases between. Germline CDR1 and CDR2: SGHDT and YYEEEE. The CDR3 spans 16 residues.

In this sample, this clone turned up once. This sequence joins TRBV11-2 and TRBJ2-1, with D possibly TRBD1 on 7 matching bases. Germline CDR1 SGHAT, CDR2 FQNNGV. The V gene lost 5 bases and the J gene lost 7 bases, with 18 bases spanning the gap. The CDR3 is 15 amino acids. The CDR3 loop is CASSPLRGVANEQFF. The CDR3, as DNA: TGTGCCAGCAGCCCCCTCAGGGGGGTGGCAAATGAGCAGTTCTTC.

This clone was seen more than once but under ten times. The chain is built from TRBV19 and TRBJ1-2; 7 bases map to TRBD1. CDR1 and CDR2 from the germline V gene are LNHDA and SQIVND (reference sequence). The CDR3 runs to 13 residues. The V segment lost 6 bases and the J segment 4 bases; nucleotides outside the gene matches: 5. This CDR3 reads CASRTGPGYGYTF. CDR3 nucleotides: TGTGCCAGTAGGACAGGGCCCGGCTATGGCTACACCTTC.

This clone has more than one count but fewer than ten. This chain joins TRBV4-3 and TRBJ1-6; D remains unclear. CDR1 is LGHNA, CDR2 YSLEER, per germline. This CDR3 has 13 residues. V dropped 0 bases and J dropped 14 bases, with 11 bases sitting between them. The CDR3 reads CASSQEQVGALHF. The CDR3 region has the DNA TGCGCCAGCAGCCAAGAGCAGGTCGGGGCCCTCCACTTT.

V usage is TRBV2 and J usage is TRBJ2-1; the match to TRBD2 covers 9 bases. V lost 3 bases to trimming and J lost 7 bases; unmatched junction nucleotides: 7. The CDR3 has 15 amino acids. Germline loops: CDR1 SNHLY, CDR2 FYNNEI. The CDR3: CASSERLAGWNEQFF. The CDR3 DNA reads as TGTGCCAGCAGTGAGCGGCTAGCGGGGTGGAATGAGCAGTTCTTC.

In this sample, this clone turned up a few times. The chain carries TRBV2 and TRBJ1-2; no definite D call. The CDR3 runs 13 residues. Trimming cost V 6 bases and J 2 bases, with 10 bases left between them. Germline assignment: CDR1 SNHLY and CDR2 FYNNEI. The CDR3 loop is CASSQQSNYGYTF. For the CDR3, the DNA is TGTGCCAGCAGCCAACAGAGCAACTATGGCTACACCTTC.

This clone showed up just a few times. V and J are TRBV9 and TRBJ2-5, with D possibly matching TRBD1 (6 bases). Germline V gene sequence: CDR1 SGDLS, CDR2 YYNGEE. Trimming stripped 0 bases from V and 2 bases from J, with 23 bases between. There are 19 residues in the CDR3. CDR3 in DNA: TGTGCCAGCAGCGTAGCAGCTAGACGATCTCGGGACACTCAAGAGACCCAGTACTTC. Translated: CASSVAARRSRDTQETQYF.

This clone came up a few times. The chain links TRBV7-8 to TRBJ1-2; D is perhaps TRBD1 (6 bases). Germline CDR1 and CDR2: SGHVS and FQNEAQ. The CDR3 runs 16 residues. V was trimmed by 8 bases and J by 6 bases, leaving 25 bases between them. The CDR3 reads CASLTSPGQPFDGYTF. CDR3 sequence (DNA): TGTGCCAGCCTAACGTCCCCCGGACAGCCCTTCGATGGCTACACCTTC. The variable domain in full, with the rest retrieved from reference TRBV7-8 and TRBJ1-2, is GAGVSQSPRYKVAKRGQDVALRCDPISGHVSLFWYQQALGQGPEFLTYFQNEAQLDKSGLPSDRFFAERPEGSVSTLKIQRTQQEDSAVYLCASLTSPGQPFDGYTFGSGTRLTVV.

The chain joins TRBV5-1 to TRBJ2-5; TRBD2 matches at 9 bases. The junction had 6 bases not matched to a gene; V was cut back by 2 bases and J by 4 bases. CDR1 is SGHRS and CDR2 is YFSETQ in the germline V gene. This CDR3 comprises 15 residues. CDR3 loop: CASSFSGGSGETQYF. As DNA, the CDR3 is TGCGCCAGCAGCTTTAGCGGGGGTTCGGGAGAGACCCAGTACTTC.